This passage covers 8 T cell receptor beta chains from one sample sequenced in a study of cytomegalovirus exposure and HLA in healthy donors. The study ran its PCR with 60 Vbeta and 13 Jbeta primers. Profiled with immunoSEQ multiplex PCR; TCRdb holds only in-frame clones, not every one. This sample yields more than 150,000 clones, of which 78% are seen a single time; under 7% belongs to the top ten. The specimen was PBMCs. The origin of the receptors is a woman in her thirties in good health and CMV-seropositive.

This sequence joins TRBV10-3 and TRBJ2-3; a possible D gene is TRBD1 (6 bases). Trimming removed 7 bases at V and 0 bases at J, with 8 bases between. Germline CDR1 and CDR2: ENHRY and SYGVKD. This CDR3 comprises 13 residues. The CDR3 loop reads CAITQGSTDTQYF. The CDR3 nucleotides are TGTGCCATCACGCAGGGGAGCACAGATACGCAGTATTTT.

This chain links TRBV6-6 with TRBJ1-2, with D hard to call. V shed 0 bases and J shed 3 bases, with 8 bases lying between them. The length of the CDR3 is 14 residues. Germline loops: CDR1 MNHNY, CDR2 SVGAGI (reference sequence). The CDR3 DNA sequence: TGTGCCAGCAGTTACTCAGGGAGCCACTATGGCTACACCTTC. It specifies CASSYSGSHYGYTF.

The V call is TRBV11-2, the J call TRBJ2-7, with D possibly matching TRBD2 (5 bases). The CDR3 runs to 15 residues. CDR1 is SGHAT and CDR2 is FQNNGV in the germline V gene. V was shortened by 8 bases and J by 6 bases, with 23 bases between the two germline ends. The CDR3 protein is CASGYAGLAPSEQYF. The CDR3 DNA sequence: TGTGCCAGCGGTTACGCCGGGCTAGCCCCATCCGAGCAGTACTTC. The variable domain in full, with the rest retrieved from reference TRBV11-2 and TRBJ2-7, is EAGVAQSPRYKIIEKRQSVAFWCNPISGHATLYWYQQILGQGPKLLIQFQNNGVVDDSQLPKDRFSAERLKGVDSTLKIQPAKLEDSAVYLCASGYAGLAPSEQYFGPGTRLTVT.

The V gene is TRBV20-1, the J gene TRBJ1-1, with D maybe TRBD1 (6 bases). This CDR3 has 10 residues. The germline gives CDR1 DFQATT, CDR2 SNEGSKA (reference sequence). Trimming cost V 6 bases and J 10 bases, with 12 bases left between them. The CDR3 DNA reads TGCAGTGCCCTGGGGGGGCGAGCTTTCTTT. Amino acid sequence: CSALGGRAFF.

The rearrangement uses TRBV29-1 and TRBJ1-1; D call uncertain. With 8 bases removed from V and 0 bases from J, the gap between germline ends came to 7 bases. This CDR3 comprises 11 residues. Germline CDR1 and CDR2: SQVTM and ANQGSEA. CDR3 coding DNA: TGCAGCTTGGGCTTGAACACTGAAGCTTTCTTT. This codes for CSLGLNTEAFF.

This rearrangement joins TRBV5-1 to TRBJ2-7; TRBD1 aligns across 7 bases. Trimming cost V 4 bases and J 2 bases; bases outside gene matches: 3. This CDR3 contains 13 residues. The germline V gene has CDR1 SGHRS and CDR2 YFSETQ. The CDR3 DNA reads TGCGCCAGCAGCACCGGGACAGCCTACGAGCAGTACTTC. Encoded protein: CASSTGTAYEQYF.

The chain joins TRBV4-1 to TRBJ2-7; D is unclear. Germline V CDR1 and CDR2: MGHRA, YSYEKL. V gave up 0 bases and J gave up 3 bases, with 3 bases separating them. This CDR3 comprises 12 residues. The CDR3 loop is CASSQDSYEQYF. The CDR3 DNA reads as TGCGCCAGCAGCCAAGATAGCTACGAGCAGTACTTC.

This chain links TRBV19 with TRBJ2-7, with 9 bases that match TRBD1. Germline CDR1 LNHDA, CDR2 SQIVND (reference sequence). The junction had 8 bases not matched to a gene; V was cut back by 7 bases and J by 4 bases. The CDR3 loop spans 14 amino acids. CDR3 sequence (DNA): TGTGCCAGTAAAAAGGACAGGGGATTTTACGAGCAGTACTTC. Its protein is CASKKDRGFYEQYF.